Below, 11 T cell receptor beta chains from the same sample are listed, as sequenced in a study of regulatory T cells in long-lasting Graves disease. Stated time point: newly diagnosed GD, antithyroid drugs for less than 3 months. Construction of the TCR library relied on RNA isolated from PBMCs. Assembly of TCR beta libraries relied on iRepertoire HTBI primers together with Arm-PCR of CDR3 regions. One entry per CDR3 protein results from TCRdb running MiXCR on the multiplex PCR reads. Among fewer than 650,000 distinct CDR3 sequences listed, less than 20% were seen once. The sample also formed part of further work on T cells in Graves' hyperthyroidism and ophthalmopathy.

The material was peripheral blood mononuclear cells (PBMCs), obtained at new diagnosis, from a patient treated with antithyroid drugs. The source is a woman in her thirties with Graves disease.

Note on this clonotype: This may come from a read error, since a much larger clone is one base off. This chain uses TRBV12-3 or TRBV12-4 with TRBJ2-1; 9 bases agree with TRBD2. This CDR3 comprises 15 residues. The CDR3 DNA follows: TGTGCCAGCAGCTTAAGGACTAGCGTATACAGTGAGCAGTTCTTC. Amino acid sequence: CASSLRTSVYSEQFF.

The chain has TRBV6-1 and TRBJ1-4, with a possible D match to TRBD1 (5 bases). This CDR3 comprises 16 residues. V lost 6 bases and J 0 bases, leaving 14 bases between the germline ends. CDR1 MNHNS and CDR2 SASEGT come from the germline V gene. CDR3: CASSRTYRATNEKLFF. DNA of the CDR3: TGTGCCAGCAGCCGGACATATAGAGCAACTAATGAAAAACTGTTTTTT.

The genes are TRBV18 and TRBJ1-4; weak D call: TRBD1 (6 bases). V was cut by 10 bases and J by 8 bases, with 20 bases left in between. CDR3 size: 14 residues. Germline loops: CDR1 KGHSH, CDR2 LQKENI. CDR3 sequence: CANSPGQTREKLFF. Written as DNA, the CDR3 is TGTGCCAACTCTCCGGGACAAACTAGGGAAAAACTGTTTTTT.

This clonotype was counted ten times or more. This chain connects TRBV15 to TRBJ1-5; 9 bases agree with TRBD1. J gave up 6 bases and V 1 base, and 4 bases lay outside the gene matches. The germline gives CDR1 LNHNV, CDR2 YYDKDF (reference sequence). The CDR3 is made up of 15 amino acids. Here the CDR3 DNA reads TGTGCCACCAGCAGAGGAGGGACAGGGACTCAGCCCCAGCATTTT. The encoded protein is CATSRGGTGTQPQHF.

This clonotype came up many times. The chain carries TRBV3-1 and TRBJ1-1; no firm D call. Germline V gene data show CDR1 as LGHDT and CDR2 as YNNKEL (reference sequence). V gave up 1 base and J gave up 4 bases, with 4 bases separating them. The CDR3 totals 12 residues. The CDR3 DNA sequence: TGTGCCAGCAGCCAAGCTCCCACTGAAGCTTTCTTT. Translated: CASSQAPTEAFF. Together with reference TRBV3-1 and TRBJ1-1, the CDR3 gives the full variable domain: DTAVSQTPKYLVTQMGNDKSIKCEQNLGHDTMYWYKQDSKKFLKIMFSYNNKELIINETVPNRFSPKSPDKAHLNLHINSLELGDSAVYFCASSQAPTEAFFGQGTRLTVV.

This clonotype was detected ten times or more. The rearrangement joins TRBV28 to TRBJ2-3, with a tentative D call TRBD1 (6 bases). Trimming stripped 6 bases from V and 2 bases from J, with 12 bases between. This CDR3 has 14 amino acids. Germline CDR1 reads MDHEN; CDR2 reads SYDVKM. The CDR3 bases are TGTGCCAGCAGACTCGGACAGCTCACAGATACGCAGTATTTT. Protein: CASRLGQLTDTQYF.

This clonotype was observed a handful of times. This rearrangement joins TRBV2 to TRBJ2-1, with 12 nucleotides matching TRBD2. The germline V gene encodes CDR1 SNHLY and CDR2 FYNNEI. The CDR3 has 19 residues. V gave up 4 bases and J gave up 3 bases; unmatched junction bases: 13. The DNA for the CDR3 is TGTGCCAGCAGTGTGGGAAGGCTAGCGGGGGGGGAAGGCTACAATGAGCAGTTCTTC. This encodes CASSVGRLAGGEGYNEQFF.

J is TRBJ2-7 and V is TRBV10-3; 11 nucleotides agree with TRBD1. The CDR3 totals 14 residues. Germline-derived CDR1 and CDR2 are ENHRY and SYGVKD. The trim removed 11 bases at V and 4 bases at J, leaving 10 bases unmatched. In DNA, the CDR3 is TGTGCCTCGAGGGAGGGGACAGGGGGTTACGAGCAGTACTTC. This encodes CASREGTGGYEQYF.

The chain couples TRBV7-3 to TRBJ2-2; 7 bases line up with TRBD1. The CDR3 has 15 amino acids. CDR1 is SGHTA, CDR2 FQGTGA, per germline. The trim removed 5 bases at V and 3 bases at J, leaving 6 bases unmatched. CDR3 nucleotides: TGTGCCAGCAGCAACCCTACAGGGGACACCGGGGAGCTGTTTTTT. Amino acids: CASSNPTGDTGELFF.

This clonotype has more than one count but fewer than ten. This rearrangement joins TRBV27 to TRBJ2-1; 10 bases agree with TRBD2. The CDR3 contains 14 residues. The V segment lost 7 bases and the J segment 8 bases; nucleotides outside the gene matches: 8. Per germline, CDR1 MNHEY and CDR2 SMNVEV (reference sequence). CDR3 region: CASNELAGVDEQFF. DNA for the CDR3: TGTGCCAGCAACGAGCTAGCGGGAGTGGATGAGCAGTTCTTC.

The chain recombines TRBV20-1 with TRBJ2-5; D may correspond to TRBD1 or TRBD2 (5 bases each). V shed 1 base and J shed 4 bases, with 10 bases lying between them. The CDR3 has 13 amino acids. Germline V gives CDR1 DFQATT, CDR2 SNEGSKA (reference sequence). The CDR3 DNA reads as TGCAGTGCTAGAGTAACGGGGCTAGAGACCCAGTACTTC. Its translation: CSARVTGLETQYF.